This TCR beta chain was captured in a study of cytomegalovirus exposure and HLA in healthy donors. General study points: Several top significant clusters appeared, in a later analysis, to be linked to common viral pathogens. Generally TCR sequences proved uncommon, though certain public TCRs appeared in numerous donors.

A remark on this clone: The target antigen is unknown.

PCR used 60 Vbeta primers and 13 Jbeta primers. Assay used: immunoSEQ multiplex PCR; TCRdb lists only in-frame clones, some missing. This sample has about 130,000 clones, with 66% found just once. The length of the CDR3 is 20 residues. Germline V CDR1 and CDR2: SGHRS, YFSETQ. Trimming pared 1 base from V and 4 bases from J, leaving 26 bases between. The receptor's source is a human donor in good health. Sequencing was performed on PBMCs. V and J are TRBV5-1 and TRBJ2-2, with D perhaps matching TRBD1 (6 bases). The DNA of the CDR3 is TGCGCCAGCAGCTTGTCAATGGGGGCTATTGTGGGTACGAGCACCGGGGAGCTGTTTTTT. As protein: CASSLSMGAIVGTSTGELFF.